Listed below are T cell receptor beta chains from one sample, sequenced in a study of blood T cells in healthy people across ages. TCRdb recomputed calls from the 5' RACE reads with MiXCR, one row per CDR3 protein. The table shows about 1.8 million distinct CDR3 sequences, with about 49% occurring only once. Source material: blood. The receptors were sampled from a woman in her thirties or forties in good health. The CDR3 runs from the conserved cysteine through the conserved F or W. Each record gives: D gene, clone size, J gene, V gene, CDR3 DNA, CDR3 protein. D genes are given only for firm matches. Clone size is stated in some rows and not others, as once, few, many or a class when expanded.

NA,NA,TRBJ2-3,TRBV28,TGTGCCAGCAGTTTAGGGCCGACCTTCAGCACAGATACGCAGTATTTT,CASSLGPTFSTDTQYF
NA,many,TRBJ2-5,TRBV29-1,TGCAGCGTTGAAGTTACAAAAGAGACCCAGTACTTC,CSVEVTKETQYF
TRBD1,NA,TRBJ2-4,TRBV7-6,TGTGCCAGCAGCCCACGACAGGGGGCAAAGCAGTACTTC,CASSPRQGAKQYF
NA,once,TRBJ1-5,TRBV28,TGTGCCAGCAGTTTATGGACCGGGTTGAGTCAGCCCCAGCATTTT,CASSLWTGLSQPQHF
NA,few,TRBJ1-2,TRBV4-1,TGCGCCAGCAGCCAAGCAGAGGCGGCCAACTATGGCTACACCTTC,CASSQAEAANYGYTF
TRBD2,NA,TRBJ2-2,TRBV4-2,TGTGCCAGCAGCCGCCGGGAGGGGGACACCGGGGAGCTGTTTTTT,CASSRREGDTGELFF
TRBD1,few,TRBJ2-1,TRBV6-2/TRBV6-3,TGTGCCAGCAGTTCTAGACAGGGGGGAAATGAGCAGTTCTTC,CASSSRQGGNEQFF
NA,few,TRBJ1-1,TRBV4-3,TGCGCCAGCAGCCAAGATATCAGGGGGAACACTGAAGCTTTCTTT,CASSQDIRGNTEAFF
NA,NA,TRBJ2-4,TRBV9,TGTGCCAGCAGCGTAGCGTCGGGGGACCAATCCGTAGCCAAAAACATTCAGTACTTC,CASSVASGDQSVAKNIQYF
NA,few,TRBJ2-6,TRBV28,TGTGCCAGCAGCCACAGAACTCGCTCTGGGGCCAACGTCCTGACTTTC,CASSHRTRSGANVLTF
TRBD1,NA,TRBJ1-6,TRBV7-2,TGTGCCAGCAGCGCTCTGACAGGGGGCGGATCACCCCTCCACTTT,CASSALTGGGSPLHF
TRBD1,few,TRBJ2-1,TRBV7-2,TGTGCCAGCAGCTTTCCCACAGGGGCCATCGACAATGAGCAGTTCTTC,CASSFPTGAIDNEQFF
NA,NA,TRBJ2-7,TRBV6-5,TGTGCCAGCAGAGGTGGACGGAATTACTACGAGCAGTACTTC,CASRGGRNYYEQYF
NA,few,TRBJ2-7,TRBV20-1,TGCAGTGCTGGGGGGGGCAATGGTTACGAGCAGTACTTC,CSAGGGNGYEQYF
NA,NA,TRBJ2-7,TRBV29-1,TGCAGCGTCATTAGGGGGGGTCTAAACGAGCAGTACTTC,CSVIRGGLNEQYF
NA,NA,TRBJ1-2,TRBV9,TGTGCCAGCAGCGCCCCCGCAAAAGGCGAATATGGCTACACCTTC,CASSAPAKGEYGYTF
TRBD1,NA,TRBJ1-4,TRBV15,TGTGCCACCAGCACCAGGGGGGCTAATGAAAAACTGTTTTTT,CATSTRGANEKLFF